The text below deals with one T cell receptor beta chain. With a much larger clone just one base away, this may be a read error. The sample belongs to a study of regulatory T cells in long-lasting Graves disease. CDR3-region Arm-PCR and iRepertoire HTBI primers produced the TCR beta libraries. A single record per CDR3 protein comes from TCRdb applying MiXCR to the multiplex PCR reads. The sample lists over 250,000 distinct CDR3 sequences, roughly a fifth seen once, with roughly 50% in the top ten. The time point denotes: persistent/refractory GD, antithyroid drugs over 5 years with positive TRAb. PBMC-derived RNA was used for the TCR library. The specimen was peripheral blood mononuclear cells (PBMCs), collected when the disease was refractory, from a patient treated with antithyroid drugs. This clonotype was sampled from a female donor with Graves disease.

This CDR3 is CASSGPRGGNQSQHF. The CDR3 nucleotides read TGTGCCAGCAGTGGTCCAAGGGGCGGCAATCAGTCCCAGCATTTT. V usage is TRBV2 and J usage is TRBJ1-5, with D possibly matching TRBD1 (5 bases). This CDR3 has 15 amino acids. Germline values: CDR1 SNHLY, CDR2 FYNNEI.